This T cell receptor (beta chain) was documented in a study of T cells in Graves' hyperthyroidism and ophthalmopathy. Overall study results and limits: Blood shared most expanded thyroid clonotypes above 0.001.

RNA transcripts provided the source from which TCR beta CDR3 regions were amplified. HTBI primers were used for first-round RT-PCR of the TCR CDR3. TCRdb re-derived calls from the multiplex PCR reads in MiXCR, one entry per CDR3 protein. Of around 500,000 distinct CDR3 sequences listed, roughly 14% were seen once; the top ten hold less than 20%. Per germline, CDR1 GTSNPN and CDR2 SVGIG (reference sequence). CDR3 length equals 15 residues. V lost 3 bases and J 0 bases, leaving 11 bases between the germline ends. At least ten counts were recorded for this clonotype. Its cognate antigen is unknown. Patients aged 18 to 65 had newly diagnosed hyperthyroidism that had lasted under 2 months. Thyroid ultrasound, orbital computed tomography, clinical symptoms, and serum thyroxine and TRAb underpinned diagnoses.

The sample comprised blood. The receptor comes from a woman between 18 and 30 years old with Graves' hyperthyroidism. The V call is TRBV30, the J call TRBJ2-2; TRBD2 is a possible D gene (6 bases). The CDR3: CAWSRGGTNTGELFF. CDR3 in DNA: TGTGCCTGGAGCCGCGGCGGGACGAACACCGGGGAGCTGTTTTTT.